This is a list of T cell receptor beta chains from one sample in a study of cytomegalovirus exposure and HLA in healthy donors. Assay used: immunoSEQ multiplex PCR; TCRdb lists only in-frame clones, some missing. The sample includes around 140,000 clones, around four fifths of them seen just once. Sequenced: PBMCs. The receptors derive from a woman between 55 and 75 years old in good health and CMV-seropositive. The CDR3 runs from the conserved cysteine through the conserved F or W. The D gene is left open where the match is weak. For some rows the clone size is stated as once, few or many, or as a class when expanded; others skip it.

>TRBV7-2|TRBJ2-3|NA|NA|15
TGTGCCAGCAGCGTCATCGGGGGATTCACAGATACGCAGTATTTT
CASSVIGGFTDTQYF
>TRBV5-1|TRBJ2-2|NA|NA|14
TGCGCCAGCAGCCCGGACACGGCCACCGGGGAGCTGTTTTTT
CASSPDTATGELFF
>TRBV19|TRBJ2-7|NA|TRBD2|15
TGTGCCAGTAGTATTAAGTGGCAGCGGGACTACGAGCAGTACTTC
CASSIKWQRDYEQYF
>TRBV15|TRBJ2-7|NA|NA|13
TGTGCCACCAGTCGAGCGAACTCCTACGAGCAGTACTTC
CATSRANSYEQYF
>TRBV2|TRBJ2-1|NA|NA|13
TGTGCCAGCAGCCCCCTGGACGGAGGGGAGCAGTTCTTC
CASSPLDGGEQFF
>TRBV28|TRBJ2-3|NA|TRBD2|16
TGTGCCAGCAGTTCCTGGACTAGCGGGAGCACAGATACGCAGTATTTT
CASSSWTSGSTDTQYF
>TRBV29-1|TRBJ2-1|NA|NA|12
TGCAGCGCTGATATAGGGGACAATGAGCAGTTCTTC
CSADIGDNEQFF
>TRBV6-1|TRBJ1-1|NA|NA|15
TGTGCCAGCAGCATCGAAGGCAGGCCCAACACTGAAGCTTTCTTT
CASSIEGRPNTEAFF
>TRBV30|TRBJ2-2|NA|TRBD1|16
TGTGCCTGGAGTTTCTTAGGACAGGTGAACACCGGGGAGCTGTTTTTT
CAWSFLGQVNTGELFF
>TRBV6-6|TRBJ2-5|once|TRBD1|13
TGTGCCAGCAGTTCCCTCAGGGGGGAGACCCAGTACTTC
CASSSLRGETQYF
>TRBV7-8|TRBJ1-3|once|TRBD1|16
TGTGCCAGCAGCTGGGGACAGGGCTCTTCTGGAAACACCATATATTTT
CASSWGQGSSGNTIYF
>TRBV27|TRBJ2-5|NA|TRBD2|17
TGTGCCAGCAGTTTAACTAGCGGGACGGGGAAGGGAGAGACCCAGTACTTC
CASSLTSGTGKGETQYF
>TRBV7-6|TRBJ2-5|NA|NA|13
TGTGCCAGCAGCTTCGGGAGACAAGAGACCCAGTACTTC
CASSFGRQETQYF
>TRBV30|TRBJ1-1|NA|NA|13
TGTGCCTGGAAGGGGCCGACGAACACTGAAGCTTTCTTT
CAWKGPTNTEAFF
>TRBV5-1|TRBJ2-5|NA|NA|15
TGCGCCAGCAGCTTGGTTGCTAGGAGGCAAGAGACCCAGTACTTC
CASSLVARRQETQYF
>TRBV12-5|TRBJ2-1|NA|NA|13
TGTGCTAGTGGCCGCGACAGGCTAAATGAGCAGTTCTTC
CASGRDRLNEQFF
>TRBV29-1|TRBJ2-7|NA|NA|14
TGCAGCGTTGAAGATCGGACAGAAGGGGGCGAGCAGTACTTC
CSVEDRTEGGEQYF
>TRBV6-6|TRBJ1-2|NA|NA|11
TGTGCCAGCAGTCTAGATGGCGGCTACACCTTC
CASSLDGGYTF
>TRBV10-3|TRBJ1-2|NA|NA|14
TGTGCCATCACTGCCGACAGGTGGAACTATGGCTACACCTTC
CAITADRWNYGYTF
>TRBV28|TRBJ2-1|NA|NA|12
TGTGCCAGCAGTTCGTTCTACAATGAGCAGTTCTTC
CASSSFYNEQFF
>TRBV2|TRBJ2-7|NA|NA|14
TGTGCCAGCAGTGCCAGGGGGACTCTTCCCGAGCAGTACTTC
CASSARGTLPEQYF
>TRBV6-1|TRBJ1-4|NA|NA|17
TGTGCCAGCAGTGAAGCTTCGACATTCGGGGCTAATGAAAAACTGTTTTTT
CASSEASTFGANEKLFF
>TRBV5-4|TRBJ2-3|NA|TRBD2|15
TGTGCCAGCAGCTTACGACTAGCATCTACAGATACGCAGTATTTT
CASSLRLASTDTQYF
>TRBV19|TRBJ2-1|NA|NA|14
TGTGCCAGTCAAGAGGAGCATTTTTACAATGAGCAGTTCTTC
CASQEEHFYNEQFF
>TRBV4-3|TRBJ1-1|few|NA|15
TGCGCCAGCAGCCAACTTGGACAGTCACACACTGAAGCTTTCTTT
CASSQLGQSHTEAFF
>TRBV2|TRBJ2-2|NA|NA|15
TGTGCCAGCAGTGAATATGGAGAAGTAACCGGGGAGCTGTTTTTT
CASSEYGEVTGELFF
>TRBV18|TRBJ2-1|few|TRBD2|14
TGTGCCAGCTCACAGACTAGCGGGATCTATGAGCAGTTCTTC
CASSQTSGIYEQFF
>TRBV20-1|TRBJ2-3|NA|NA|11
TGCAGTGCTAGAAAATCAGAGGCGCAGTATTTT
CSARKSEAQYF